The clone carrying this T cell receptor (beta chain) was seen ten or more times. These data are taken from a study of T cells after yellow fever vaccination. Across the study: SMART-Seq v4 Ultra Low Input prepared the low-cell-number fractions.

Points from the study as a whole: Contamination by abundant bulk-population clonotypes could be present in FACS-sorted repertoires. Post-booster reappearance was seen for most primary-vaccination clones (around 96% CD4, about 88% CD8).

TCRdb processed the 5' RACE reads anew with MiXCR; each CDR3 protein has one entry. The repertoire holds around 40,000 distinct CDR3 sequences, with 6.8% as singletons. Germline lookup yields CDR1 MGHDK and CDR2 SYGVNS. The V end was cut by 6 bases, the J end by 3 bases, with 10 bases between. The CDR3 has 13 amino acids. The TCR sequence derives from a man between 25 and 39 years old who received the YFV17D yellow fever vaccine. This chain connects TRBV25-1 to TRBJ2-3, with D possibly matching TRBD1 (5 bases). Specimen: CD8+ T cells not binding an NS4B(214-222) dextramer, sorted from PBMCs, collected 45 days after the yellow fever booster vaccination. The CDR3 bases are TGTGCCAGCAGCCTGACAGTTACAGATACGCAGTATTTT. This sequence encodes CASSLTVTDTQYF.